This T cell receptor (beta chain) derives from a study of T-cell memory formation after mild COVID-19. Whole-study context: TCR clusters were mostly donor specific.

Whole-study results and caveats: Contracting CD8+ clones were enriched in EMRA, CD4+ mainly in CM and EM. Whereas later expanders leaned CD4+, clones contracting day 15 to 85 showed a balanced CD4/CD8 makeup.

The germline V gene encodes CDR1 SEHNR and CDR2 FQNEAQ (reference sequence). This CDR3 is 19 amino acids long. The ends lost 5 bases at V and 0 bases at J; junction bases unmatched: 15. MiXCR, run by TCRdb on the 5' RACE reads, gives a single entry per CDR3 protein. Seen here are about 340,000 distinct CDR3 sequences, roughly 21% observed once, and the top ten hold approximately 12%. This clonotype was observed a few times. Its antigen is unidentified. The sequence was collected from an adult woman who had mild COVID-19 (a few samples of this study predate the infection). Cell type and time point are not known. The sequenced sample consisted of PBMCs or a T cell subset sorted from them (not recorded which). The V call is TRBV7-9, the J call TRBJ2-1; 8 bases fit TRBD2. For the CDR3, the DNA is TGTGCCAGCAGCCCCGACGGACTAGCAATTAAGGGCTCCTACAATGAGCAGTTCTTC. The encoded protein is CASSPDGLAIKGSYNEQFF. The full variable domain, with the rest looked up from reference TRBV7-9 and TRBJ2-1, is DTGVSQNPRHKITKRGQNVTFRCDPISEHNRLYWYRQTLGQGPEFLTYFQNEAQLEKSRLLSDRFSAERPKGSFSTLEIQRTEQGDSAMYLCASSPDGLAIKGSYNEQFFGPGTRLTVL.